This TCR beta chain was retrieved from a study of blood T cell repertoires in COVID-19. On the study more broadly: COVID-19 samples, acute and convalescent, were from the United States, Italy and Spain.

Authors' methods: By means of reference gene primer amplification, nucleated cell counts were estimated. Sequencing used immunoSEQ multiplex PCR; TCRdb keeps in-frame clones, though not all of them. The D gene and trimming were derived from the DNA, and the V and J assignments and clone size from that table. The sample records about 310,000 clones, 70% to 90% being singletons. This study enrolled people aged about 18 to 90 from about two dozen US geographic areas. The CDR3 runs to 15 residues. Germline V lookup: CDR1 SEHNR, CDR2 FQNEAQ (reference sequence). V was clipped by 5 bases and J by 3 bases, with 16 bases between them.

This rearrangement joins TRBV7-9 to TRBJ1-1; D may be TRBD1 (6 bases). This sequence was found in a man aged 25-45 years who had recovered from COVID-19. Input material: PBMCs or T cells enriched from blood (not recorded which). CDR3 residues: CASSPRGTAHTEAFF. For the CDR3, the DNA is TGTGCCAGCAGCCCCAGGGGCACAGCTCACACTGAAGCTTTCTTT.